There are many counts of the clone carrying this T cell receptor (beta chain). Antigen specificity is unknown. V was trimmed by 4 bases and J by 7 bases, leaving 5 bases between them. This CDR3 has 11 amino acids. Germline V gives CDR1 MNHNS, CDR2 SASEGT. These data come from a study of T cell repertoires in cytomegalovirus infection. TCRdb re-derived calls from the reads in MiXCR, one entry per CDR3 protein. The sample lists about 490,000 distinct CDR3 sequences, about 10% occurring once. General observations from the study: CMV-specific TCR beta clonotypes restricted by HLA-C dominated the ex vivo response.

Sequencing used PBMCs. The source is a human donor in good health (CMV status not recorded). Some clones in this sample may be carry-over from other donors' samples. The V and J genes are TRBV6-1 and TRBJ2-1; D uncertain. CDR3 DNA sequence: TGTGCCAGCAGTGCATCAAATGAGCAGTTCTTC. It yields the protein CASSASNEQFF.